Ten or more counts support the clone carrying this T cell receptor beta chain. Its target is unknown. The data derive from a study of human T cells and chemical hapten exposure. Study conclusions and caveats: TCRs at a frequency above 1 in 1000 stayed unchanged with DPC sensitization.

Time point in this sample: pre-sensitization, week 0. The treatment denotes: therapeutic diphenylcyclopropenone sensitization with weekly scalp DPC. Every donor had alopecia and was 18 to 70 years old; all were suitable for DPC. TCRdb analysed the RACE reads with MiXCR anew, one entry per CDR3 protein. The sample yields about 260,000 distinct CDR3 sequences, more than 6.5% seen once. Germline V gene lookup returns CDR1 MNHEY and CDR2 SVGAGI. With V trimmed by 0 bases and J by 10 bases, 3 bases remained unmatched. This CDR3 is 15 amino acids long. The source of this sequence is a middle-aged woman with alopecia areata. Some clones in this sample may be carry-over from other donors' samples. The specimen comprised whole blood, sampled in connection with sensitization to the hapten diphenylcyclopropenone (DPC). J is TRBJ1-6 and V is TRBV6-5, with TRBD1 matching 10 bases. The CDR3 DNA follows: TGTGCCAGCAGTTACTCCGGGACAGGGGCCTCACCCCTCCACTTT. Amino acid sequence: CASSYSGTGASPLHF.